Shown below are 14 T cell receptor beta chains from a single sample sequenced in a study of identical twins. MiXCR was run by TCRdb on the 5' RACE reads, yielding one entry per CDR3 protein. The top ten hold around 3.4% of the sample, which has about 260,000 distinct CDR3 sequences, 5.5% to 7% seen once. The sample also formed part of further work on yellow fever vaccine responses in identical twins.

Specimen: memory (CD45RO+) T cells sorted from blood. These TCRs come from a woman aged 18-30 years in good health.

The chain combines TRBV5-4 with TRBJ2-1; weak D call: TRBD2 (5 bases). This CDR3 contains 15 residues. Looked up from germline, CDR1 is SGHNT and CDR2 is YYREEE (reference sequence). The ends were cut back, 1 base at V and 5 bases at J, with 13 bases in the middle. CDR3 loop: CASSLIGAADNEQFF. CDR3 DNA: TGTGCCAGCAGCTTGATCGGAGCGGCCGACAATGAGCAGTTCTTC.

This clonotype was seen a few times. V is TRBV27 and J is TRBJ2-7; no firm D call. The germline V and J ends were trimmed by 6 bases and 2 bases, with 8 bases remaining between them. Germline-derived CDR1 and CDR2 are MNHEY and SMNVEV (reference sequence). CDR3 length: 12 residues. The CDR3 nucleotides read TGTGCCAGCAGCTCGAACCCCTACGAGCAGTACTTC. Translation: CASSSNPYEQYF.

V and J are TRBV11-2 and TRBJ2-5; 10 bases map to TRBD2. CDR3 length equals 17 residues. CDR1 and CDR2 from the germline V gene are SGHAT and FQNNGV. V dropped 1 base and J dropped 2; count of bases not matched to a gene: 7. The CDR3 sequence: CASSLGALAGLQETQYF. The CDR3 DNA reads TGTGCCAGCAGCTTAGGGGCACTAGCGGGGTTACAAGAGACCCAGTACTTC.

The chain is built from TRBV11-2 and TRBJ2-5; a possible D gene is TRBD2 (5 bases). Trimming pared 5 bases from V and 2 bases from J, leaving 18 bases between. The V gene's germline CDR1 is SGHAT and CDR2 FQNNGV. The CDR3 sequence is 16 residues long. The CDR3 DNA follows: TGTGCCAGCAGCCCGAGGACTTCCAGTTTACAAGAGACCCAGTACTTC. It is translated as CASSPRTSSLQETQYF.

This clonotype has at least ten counts. The chain combines TRBV7-9 with TRBJ2-1, with D perhaps matching TRBD2 (6 bases). Trimming stripped 3 bases from V and 6 bases from J, with 15 bases between. The CDR3 sequence is 15 residues long. From germline, CDR1 is SEHNR and CDR2 FQNEAQ (reference sequence). The CDR3 DNA sequence: TGTGCCAGCAGCTTCTTAGCGGTCCCGGTCAATGAGCAGTTCTTC. This gives the protein CASSFLAVPVNEQFF.

This clonotype was found many times. The chain carries TRBV7-9 and TRBJ1-1; no clear D gene. CDR1 is SEHNR, CDR2 FQNEAQ, per germline (reference sequence). CDR3 length: 13 residues. V shed 1 base and J shed 1 base, with 4 bases lying between them. CDR3 nucleotides: TGTGCCAGCAGCTTAGGCTGGAACACTGAAGCTTTCTTT. This translates into CASSLGWNTEAFF. The whole variable domain, remainder taken from reference TRBV7-9 and TRBJ1-1, is DTGVSQNPRHKITKRGQNVTFRCDPISEHNRLYWYRQTLGQGPEFLTYFQNEAQLEKSRLLSDRFSAERPKGSFSTLEIQRTEQGDSAMYLCASSLGWNTEAFFGQGTRLTVV.

Here the CDR3 reads CASSGTGGYETQYF. In nucleotides, the CDR3 is TGCGCCAGCAGCGGGACAGGGGGCTACGAGACCCAGTACTTC. J is TRBJ2-5 and V is TRBV5-1; 12 bases align to TRBD1. The germline gives CDR1 SGHRS, CDR2 YFSETQ. CDR3 length: 14 amino acids. The V segment lost 4 bases and the J segment 5 bases; nucleotides outside the gene matches: 3.

This clonotype was recorded at least ten times. This chain uses TRBV28 with TRBJ2-7, with TRBD2 identical over 8 bases. Germline-derived CDR1 and CDR2 are MDHEN and SYDVKM. J lost 4 bases, V lost 6 bases, and 5 bases had no gene match. CDR3 length equals 13 residues. The DNA of the CDR3 is TGTGCCAGCAGGAGCGGGAGTTATTACGAGCAGTACTTC. It encodes CASRSGSYYEQYF.

This clonotype was seen at least ten times. The chain has TRBV12-3 or TRBV12-4 and TRBJ2-1, with TRBD2 matching 11 bases. V was pared by 6 bases and J by 1 base, with 5 bases of the junction left unmatched. This CDR3 has 16 residues. CDR3 amino acids: CASSVAGGQSYNEQFF. CDR3 DNA sequence: TGTGCCAGCAGCGTAGCGGGGGGGCAATCCTACAATGAGCAGTTCTTC.

This clonotype was observed at least ten times. The chain employs TRBV12-3 or TRBV12-4 and TRBJ2-7, with a weak D call TRBD2 (7 bases). The CDR3 has 13 amino acids. Trimming removed 5 bases from V and 6 bases from J, with 14 bases in between. CDR3 sequence: CASSRGGQVEQYV. Written as DNA, the CDR3 is TGTGCCAGCAGTCGCGGGGGCCAGGTCGAGCAGTACGTC.

The chain joins TRBV7-8 to TRBJ2-2; 8 nucleotides line up with TRBD1. CDR3 length equals 15 residues. Germline V lookup: CDR1 SGHVS, CDR2 FQNEAQ. With 5 bases clipped from V and 3 bases from J, the junction kept 5 bases outside the gene matches. CDR3 amino acids: CASSEDRVHTGELFF. In DNA form, the CDR3 reads TGTGCCAGCAGCGAGGACAGGGTACACACCGGGGAGCTGTTTTTT.

A few counts support this clonotype. This chain connects TRBV3-1 to TRBJ2-3; 9 bases map to TRBD2. CDR3 length: 17 amino acids. The germline V gene encodes CDR1 LGHDT and CDR2 YNNKEL (reference sequence). Unmatched junction bases numbered 16, after V lost 4 bases and J lost 8 bases. The CDR3 protein is CASSREPAGTSSGTQYF. DNA for the CDR3: TGTGCCAGCAGCCGAGAACCGGCCGGGACTAGCTCTGGTACGCAGTATTTT.

This clonotype was observed many times. This rearrangement joins TRBV10-3 to TRBJ2-3, with a weak D call TRBD2 (6 bases). Germline assignment: CDR1 ENHRY and CDR2 SYGVKD. Trimming shortened V by 3 bases and J by 5 bases, and 15 bases separated the two germline ends. The CDR3 is made up of 15 amino acids. The CDR3 DNA reads TGTGCCATCAGTGATTCGACTAGGACGAAAGATACGCAGTATTTT. This codes for CAISDSTRTKDTQYF.

This clonotype was found many times. The rearrangement uses TRBV7-2 and TRBJ2-1; tentative D call: TRBD1 (5 bases). The CDR3 consists of 13 residues. Germline CDR1 reads SGHTA; CDR2 reads FQGNSA. Trimming shortened V by 6 bases and J by 2 bases, and 8 bases separated the two germline ends. The CDR3: CASRETAYNEQFF. Here the CDR3 DNA reads TGTGCCAGCAGAGAGACAGCCTACAATGAGCAGTTCTTC.